The 22 T cell receptor beta chains below all came from one sample that was sequenced in a study of memory CD4+ T cells and cytomegalovirus serostatus. Using immunoSEQ multiplex PCR, the repertoire was profiled, and TCRdb retains in-frame clones only, with some absent. Here the sample spans 50,000 to 75,000 clones, around four fifths being singletons. The sort gate was single viable CD3+CD4+CD8-CD45RO+ cells for memory CD4+ T cells. Sequenced material: memory CD4+ T cells from blood. The receptors derive from an adult in good health and CMV-seronegative.

This clone is deemed medium-sized. The V call is TRBV6-6, the J call TRBJ2-3; 10 bases match TRBD2. Germline V gene sequence: CDR1 MNHNY, CDR2 SVGAGI (reference sequence). The CDR3 is 16 residues long. The J segment lost 2 bases and the V segment lost 2 bases, leaving 4 bases of the junction unmatched. The DNA of the CDR3 is TGTGCCAGCAGTTACGGAGCGGGGGGGCCCACAGATACGCAGTATTTT. Translation: CASSYGAGGPTDTQYF.

This sequence joins TRBV7-6 and TRBJ2-1; D is unresolved. CDR3 size: 14 residues. Trimming stripped 1 base from V and 10 bases from J, with 14 bases between. The germline CDR1 and CDR2 sequences are SGHVS and FNYEAQ. CDR3 protein: CASSLVVAGGEQFF. The CDR3, as DNA: TGTGCCAGCAGCTTAGTAGTTGCTGGCGGAGAGCAGTTCTTC.

The chain combines TRBV5-4 with TRBJ2-2; 9 positions match TRBD1. V was pared by 5 bases and J by 5 bases, with 7 bases of the junction left unmatched. Germline V CDR1 and CDR2: SGHNT, YYREEE (reference sequence). The CDR3 covers 15 residues. CDR3 DNA sequence: TGTGCCAGCAGGGGACAGGGTGGTCCGACCGGGGAGCTGTTTTTT. This sequence encodes CASRGQGGPTGELFF.

The rearrangement joins TRBV28 to TRBJ1-4; no reliable D call. This CDR3 comprises 14 residues. Per the germline V gene, CDR1 is MDHEN and CDR2 is SYDVKM. The V gene lost 2 bases and the J gene lost 3 bases, with 7 bases spanning the gap. Written as DNA, the CDR3 is TGTGCCAGCAGTTTAATGGCATCTAATGAAAAACTGTTTTTT. It codes for CASSLMASNEKLFF.

The rearrangement joins TRBV5-6 to TRBJ2-5, with 12 bases fitting TRBD2. With 4 bases clipped from V and 5 bases from J, the junction kept 6 bases outside the gene matches. Germline CDR1 and CDR2: SGHDT and YYEEEE. This CDR3 contains 15 residues. The CDR3 sequence is CASSPSGRESETQYF. The CDR3 nucleotides are TGTGCCAGCAGCCCTAGCGGGAGGGAGAGTGAGACCCAGTACTTC.

This rearrangement joins TRBV5-1 to TRBJ2-2; no clear D. Germline V lookup: CDR1 SGHRS, CDR2 YFSETQ. V was cut by 1 base and J by 4 bases, with 8 bases left in between. This CDR3 region has 14 residues. This CDR3 is CASSLRDGTGELFF. DNA for the CDR3: TGCGCCAGCAGCTTGAGGGATGGCACCGGGGAGCTGTTTTTT.

This clone appeared once. The chain combines TRBV5-1 with TRBJ2-3; possibly TRBD1 for D (5 bases). The CDR3 has 14 residues. Germline assignment: CDR1 SGHRS and CDR2 YFSETQ. V lost 4 bases, J lost 0 bases, and 9 bases lay in between. CDR3 bases: TGCGCCAGCAGCATACAGGATAGCACAGATACGCAGTATTTT. Translating it yields CASSIQDSTDTQYF.

This chain connects TRBV10-3 to TRBJ1-4, with a weak D call TRBD1 (6 bases). The CDR3 sequence is 14 residues long. The germline V gene encodes CDR1 ENHRY and CDR2 SYGVKD. Between the trimmed V and J ends, which lost 6 bases and 0 bases, there was a span of 8 bases. The CDR3 DNA sequence: TGTGCCATCAGCACAGGGACAACTAATGAAAAACTGTTTTTT. Protein sequence: CAISTGTTNEKLFF.

This clone came up once. The chain combines TRBV18 with TRBJ2-7; D is perhaps TRBD2 (5 bases). The CDR3 covers 14 residues. V was cut by 6 bases and J by 2 bases, with 14 bases left in between. Germline lookup yields CDR1 KGHSH and CDR2 LQKENI. The CDR3 DNA follows: TGTGCCAGCTCCCCCCGCCGGGAAGCCTACGAGCAGTACTTC. Protein: CASSPRREAYEQYF.

V gene TRBV14 combines with J gene TRBJ2-1, with 9 bases fitting TRBD1. V lost 2 bases and J lost 13; bases outside the gene matches: 9. Germline values: CDR1 SGHDN, CDR2 FVKESK. The CDR3 consists of 14 residues. CDR3 coding DNA: TGTGCCAGCAGCCAATTGGGACAGGGCAAGGGCCAGTTCTTC. Its translation: CASSQLGQGKGQFF. Combining the CDR3 with reference TRBV14 and TRBJ2-1 gives the whole variable domain EAGVTQFPSHSVIEKGQTVTLRCDPISGHDNLYWYRRVMGKEIKFLLHFVKESKQDESGMPNNRFLAERTGGTYSTLKVQPAELEDSGVYFCASSQLGQGKGQFFGPGTRLTVL.

The V call is TRBV6-5, the J call TRBJ1-1; D call uncertain. V lost 8 bases to trimming and J lost 1 base, with 11 bases between them. The CDR3 spans 13 residues. Germline CDR1 reads MNHEY; CDR2 reads SVGAGI. DNA of the CDR3: TGTGCCAGCCGAACAGCCAAGAACACTGAAGCTTTCTTT. This codes for CASRTAKNTEAFF.

This clone was counted a single time. This chain connects TRBV19 to TRBJ1-4; TRBD1 matches at 7 bases. Looked up from germline, CDR1 is LNHDA and CDR2 is SQIVND (reference sequence). There are 15 residues in the CDR3. The J segment lost 5 bases and the V segment lost 4 bases, leaving 7 bases of the junction unmatched. This chain's CDR3 is CASSSDRVRNEKLFF. For the CDR3, the DNA is TGTGCCAGTAGTAGCGACAGGGTGAGGAATGAAAAACTGTTTTTT. The variable domain in full, with the rest retrieved from reference TRBV19 and TRBJ1-4, is DGGITQSPKYLFRKEGQNVTLSCEQNLNHDAMYWYRQDPGQGLRLIYYSQIVNDFQKGDIAEGYSVSREKKESFPLTVTSAQKNPTAFYLCASSSDRVRNEKLFFGSGTQLSVL.

J is TRBJ2-2 and V is TRBV5-1, with D perhaps assigned TRBD1 or TRBD2 (5 bases each). Between the trimmed V and J ends, which lost 4 bases and 3 bases, there was a span of 13 bases. The germline V gene encodes CDR1 SGHRS and CDR2 YFSETQ. This CDR3 has 15 amino acids. This CDR3 is CASSGRDLDTGELFF. DNA for the CDR3: TGCGCCAGCAGCGGCCGGGACCTGGACACCGGGGAGCTGTTTTTT.

This clone was seen only a few times. The rearrangement uses TRBV5-3 and TRBJ2-2; 7 nucleotides line up with TRBD1. TRBV5-3 is annotated as an ORF whose role is uncertain. The CDR3 extends over 17 amino acids. Germline trimming cut 0 bases from V and 1 base from J; bases unmatched to any gene: 6. CDR3 sequence (DNA): TGTGCCAGAAGCTTGGATGGGCAGGGGGAGAACACCGGGGAGCTGTTTTTT. Encoded protein: CARSLDGQGENTGELFF.

CDR3 region: CASSQDIAGSYEQYF. The CDR3 DNA reads TGTGCCAGCAGCCAAGACATAGCGGGGAGCTACGAGCAGTACTTC. The V gene is TRBV4-2, the J gene TRBJ2-7; 8 bases align to TRBD2. Germline lookup yields CDR1 LGHNA and CDR2 YNFKEQ. Trimming at V came to 0 bases and at J to 3 bases, leaving 4 bases not matched to a gene. The length of the CDR3 is 15 residues.

The rearrangement uses TRBV10-3 and TRBJ2-1, with 14 nucleotides matching TRBD2. CDR3 length: 23 residues. The germline V gene has CDR1 ENHRY and CDR2 SYGVKD. The junction had 25 bases not matched to a gene; V was cut back by 2 bases and J by 7 bases. For the CDR3, the DNA is TGTGCCATCAGTGAGCCAACCCCCGGGACTAGCGGGGGACCTGCTCTCTCAAAAAATGAGCAGTTCTTC. Its translation: CAISEPTPGTSGGPALSKNEQFF.

The chain links TRBV7-9 to TRBJ1-4, with 7 bases matching TRBD1. The CDR3 length is 15 residues. Per germline, CDR1 SEHNR and CDR2 FQNEAQ (reference sequence). With 5 bases clipped from V and 3 bases from J, the junction kept 6 bases outside the gene matches. This CDR3 is CASSRPGTANEKLFF. The CDR3 region has the DNA TGTGCCAGCAGCCGCCCGGGGACAGCTAATGAAAAACTGTTTTTT.

This rearrangement joins TRBV28 to TRBJ1-2; a weak D match, TRBD1 (5 bases). Germline V CDR1 and CDR2: MDHEN, SYDVKM. The CDR3 sequence is 12 residues long. With 7 bases removed from V and 4 bases from J, the gap between germline ends came to 10 bases. For the CDR3, the DNA is TGTGCCAGCATAGGAGGGGCCTATGGCTACACCTTC. This translates into CASIGGAYGYTF.

This rearrangement joins TRBV2 to TRBJ1-1; D is perhaps TRBD1 (5 bases). Trimming left V 8 bases short and J 11 bases short, with 12 bases between. There are 10 residues in the CDR3. Germline-derived CDR1 and CDR2 are SNHLY and FYNNEI. CDR3 residues: CASGGSMAFF. The CDR3 DNA sequence: TGTGCCAGCGGGGGATCCATGGCTTTCTTT.

CDR3 bases: TGTGCCAGCAGTTTCGCGGGAGGGCCGGGAGATACGCAGTATTTT. Its translation: CASSFAGGPGDTQYF. V gene TRBV28 combines with J gene TRBJ2-3, with 9 bases aligning to TRBD2. In germline, CDR1 is MDHEN, CDR2 SYDVKM. This CDR3 is 15 amino acids long. V was pared by 3 bases and J by 5 bases, with 6 bases of the junction left unmatched.

For this clone: The sample has other DNA sequences that encode this CDR3 too. The V gene is TRBV18, the J gene TRBJ1-1; 7 bases are a match to TRBD1. This CDR3 spans 14 amino acids. Germline-derived CDR1 and CDR2 are KGHSH and LQKENI. The V gene end was trimmed by 1 base and the J gene end by 2 bases; junction bases not matched to a gene: 1. CDR3 nucleotide sequence: TGTGCCAGCTCACCACAGGGGGCTAACACTGAAGCTTTCTTT. It yields the protein CASSPQGANTEAFF.

The genes are TRBV30 and TRBJ2-7, with D maybe TRBD1 (5 bases). Trimming took 2 bases from V and 2 from J, leaving 7 bases between them. Germline loops: CDR1 GTSNPN, CDR2 SVGIG (reference sequence). This CDR3 is 12 amino acids long. In DNA form, the CDR3 reads TGTGCCTGGAGTAGGGGCACCTACGAGCAGTACTTC. Translating gives CAWSRGTYEQYF.